These 6 T cell receptor beta chains came from one sample sequenced in a study of shared clonotypes between healthy human individuals. Clones were sequenced by immunoSEQ multiplex PCR, and TCRdb holds only the in-frame ones, with some missing. Of under 2,500,000 clones listed, 95% are singletons. Material: naive CD4+ T cells sorted from blood. The subset here: CD45RA+ positively selected. The receptors originated from a man aged 18 to 30 in good health.

This clone has a single count. The chain employs TRBV7-6 and TRBJ2-2; D remains ambiguous. The germline V and J ends were trimmed by 1 base and 9 bases, with 6 bases remaining between them. Per the germline V gene, CDR1 is SGHVS and CDR2 is FNYEAQ. The CDR3 runs to 12 residues. The CDR3 spells CASSLVVRELFF. In DNA form, the CDR3 reads TGTGCCAGCAGCTTAGTCGTCCGGGAGCTGTTTTTT.

The CDR3 DNA is TGTGCCAGCACCGCCGGGACGCAAACTAATGAAAAACTGTTTTTT. It yields the protein CASTAGTQTNEKLFF. The J gene is TRBJ1-4, the V gene TRBV9, with a weak D call TRBD1 (5 bases). The CDR3 spans 15 residues. Trimming removed 6 bases at V and 1 base at J, with 13 bases between. Germline values: CDR1 SGDLS, CDR2 YYNGEE.

The chain recombines TRBV18 with TRBJ1-2; no clear D gene. This CDR3 is 13 amino acids long. The ends were cut back, 3 bases at V and 3 bases at J, with 8 bases in the middle. Germline V gene lookup returns CDR1 KGHSH and CDR2 LQKENI. The CDR3 bases are TGTGCCAGCTCACCTAGGGATGACTATGGCTACACCTTC. This sequence encodes CASSPRDDYGYTF.

The chain combines TRBV19 with TRBJ2-3, with 13 nucleotides matching TRBD2. The germline CDR1 and CDR2 sequences are LNHDA and SQIVND (reference sequence). With V trimmed by 3 bases and J by 1 base, 4 bases remained unmatched. This CDR3 spans 17 amino acids. The CDR3 loop is CASSIGLAGVGTDTQYF. The DNA of the CDR3 is TGTGCCAGTAGTATCGGACTAGCGGGAGTCGGCACAGATACGCAGTATTTT.

CDR3: CAWSVVGDPNSGANVLTF. CDR3 sequence (DNA): TGTGCCTGGAGTGTGGTCGGGGATCCAAATTCTGGGGCCAACGTCCTGACTTTC. V gene TRBV30 combines with J gene TRBJ2-6; D might be TRBD2 (5 bases). The CDR3 has 18 amino acids. V lost 0 bases and J 1 base, leaving 16 bases between the germline ends. The V gene's germline CDR1 is GTSNPN and CDR2 SVGIG (reference sequence).

The chain links TRBV7-2 to TRBJ1-6; 7 bases align to TRBD1. Germline-derived CDR1 and CDR2 are SGHTA and FQGNSA. With 5 bases clipped from V and 7 bases from J, the junction kept 2 bases outside the gene matches. This CDR3 is built from 13 residues. The CDR3 reads CASSTQGNSPLHF. CDR3 nucleotide sequence: TGTGCCAGCAGCACACAGGGGAATTCACCCCTCCACTTT. The entire variable domain, with the rest obtained from reference TRBV7-2 and TRBJ1-6, is as follows: GAGVSQSPSNKVTEKGKDVELRCDPISGHTALYWYRQSLGQGLEFLIYFQGNSAPDKSGLPSDRFSAERTGGSVSTLTIQRTQQEDSAVYLCASSTQGNSPLHFGNGTRLTVT.